This T cell receptor beta chain was captured by sequencing in a study of cytomegalovirus exposure and HLA in healthy donors. Broader study findings: Accurate HLA-A and HLA-B prediction from TCR beta sequences was reported for most subjects. Most observed TCR sequences were rare, whereas some public TCRs were detected in many donors.

This clone is a singleton in its sample. Its target is not known. The PCR contained 60 Vbeta and 13 Jbeta primers. Sequencing was performed with immunoSEQ multiplex PCR; in TCRdb, only in-frame clones are kept and a portion is missing. The sample shows 110,000 to 150,000 clones, about 64% of them seen only once. This CDR3 spans 12 amino acids. Germline assignment: CDR1 KGHSH and CDR2 LQKENI. The ends were cut back, 6 bases at V and 5 bases at J, with 11 bases in the middle. Input material: PBMCs. This clonotype was sampled from a man between 60 and 75 years old in good health and CMV-seronegative. The chain links TRBV18 to TRBJ2-7, with no clear D. CDR3 sequence: CASSPGSNEQYF. In DNA form, the CDR3 reads TGTGCCAGCTCGCCCGGTAGCAACGAGCAGTACTTC.